Following are 12 T cell receptor beta chains from one sample sequenced in a study of blood T cell repertoires in COVID-19. Assay used: immunoSEQ multiplex PCR; TCRdb lists only in-frame clones, some missing. The table has tens of thousands of clones, around 83% seen once; the top ten hold 40% to 45%. Source material: peripheral blood. These receptors were obtained from an elderly man with acute or convalescent COVID-19.

This chain links TRBV7-2 with TRBJ2-1, with TRBD2 as a possible D gene (5 bases). CDR1 SGHTA and CDR2 FQGNSA come from the germline V gene. V was shortened by 0 bases and J by 0 bases, with 18 bases between the two germline ends. The CDR3 is 19 amino acids. This CDR3 reads CASSLALAGLRSSYNEQFF. The CDR3 DNA follows: TGTGCCAGCAGCTTAGCGTTGGCGGGTCTTCGCAGCTCCTACAATGAGCAGTTCTTC.

J is TRBJ1-1 and V is TRBV18; 7 bases are a match to TRBD1. V was pared by 3 bases and J by 0 bases, with 4 bases of the junction left unmatched. CDR3 length: 15 residues. Germline lookup yields CDR1 KGHSH and CDR2 LQKENI. The CDR3 DNA reads as TGTGCCAGCTCACCTTTGGGACAGATGAACACTGAAGCTTTCTTT. Protein product: CASSPLGQMNTEAFF.

The chain's CDR3 is CASSEKDRGPIYSYEQYF. The DNA of the CDR3 is TGTGCCAGCAGTGAAAAGGACAGGGGCCCAATCTACTCCTACGAGCAGTACTTC. The rearrangement links TRBV2 to TRBJ2-7; 9 bases are shared with TRBD1. Germline loops: CDR1 SNHLY, CDR2 FYNNEI. With 2 bases clipped from V and 0 bases from J, the junction kept 11 bases outside the gene matches. The CDR3 contains 18 residues.

The V and J genes are TRBV6-5 and TRBJ1-1; no definite D call. The CDR3 length is 16 residues. Germline V gene data show CDR1 as MNHEY and CDR2 as SVGAGI. V was trimmed by 3 bases and J by 0 bases, leaving 14 bases between them. CDR3 in amino acids: CASSYSLPGMNTEAFF. The CDR3 nucleotides read TGTGCCAGCAGTTATTCCCTGCCAGGAATGAACACTGAAGCTTTCTTT.

The chain links TRBV28 to TRBJ1-1; D is unclear. This CDR3 region has 15 residues. From germline, CDR1 is MDHEN and CDR2 SYDVKM. Deletions cut 2 bases from V and 0 bases from J, with 10 bases between. The CDR3 DNA follows: TGTGCCAGCAGTTTAGCAGGACTGATGAACACTGAAGCTTTCTTT. Translation gives CASSLAGLMNTEAFF. The variable domain in full, with the rest retrieved from reference TRBV28 and TRBJ1-1, is DVKVTQSSRYLVKRTGEKVFLECVQDMDHENMFWYRQDPGLGLRLIYFSYDVKMKEKGDIPEGYSVSREKKERFSLILESASTNQTSMYLCASSLAGLMNTEAFFGQGTRLTVV.

The gene calls are TRBV3-1 (or the pseudogene TRBV3-2) and TRBJ1-5; no clear D gene. The germline V gene encodes CDR1 LGHDT and CDR2 YNNKEL (reference sequence). V was trimmed by 3 bases and J by 0 bases, leaving 15 bases between them. The CDR3 runs 17 residues. In DNA, the CDR3 is TGTGCCAGCAGCCACTCGATGGGAGCTTATAGCAATCAGCCCCAGCATTTT. Amino acids: CASSHSMGAYSNQPQHF.

The gene calls are TRBV9 and TRBJ2-5, with D possibly being TRBD2 (6 bases). The CDR3 sequence is 13 residues long. Trimming stripped 1 base from V and 7 bases from J, with 11 bases between. Germline CDR1 is SGDLS and CDR2 is YYNGEE. The CDR3 nucleotides read TGTGCCAGCAGCGTATTCGCGGGATGGACCCAGTACTTC. This codes for CASSVFAGWTQYF.

The rearrangement joins TRBV9 to TRBJ2-3, with D tentatively TRBD2 (7 bases). V was trimmed by 4 bases and J by 2 bases, leaving 17 bases between them. CDR1 and CDR2 from the germline V gene are SGDLS and YYNGEE. The CDR3 spans 16 residues. CDR3 region: CASSRSGGPDTDTQYF. As DNA, the CDR3 is TGTGCCAGCAGCCGATCGGGGGGCCCTGACACAGATACGCAGTATTTT.

The chain links TRBV6-2 or TRBV6-3 to TRBJ1-2; tentatively, D is TRBD1 (5 bases). This CDR3 comprises 15 residues. Per germline, CDR1 MNHEY and CDR2 SVGEGT. Trimming took off 4 bases at V and 0 bases at J, with 12 bases between the two ends. CDR3 DNA sequence: TGTGCCAGCAGTTTCCGACAGTCGACTAACTATGGCTACACCTTC. It codes for CASSFRQSTNYGYTF.

The chain links TRBV7-2 to TRBJ1-1; a possible D gene is TRBD1 (5 bases). V was trimmed by 3 bases and J by 5 bases, leaving 13 bases between them. The germline CDR1 and CDR2 sequences are SGHTA and FQGNSA. CDR3 length: 14 amino acids. In DNA form, the CDR3 reads TGTGCCAGCAGCTTGATGCAGGGTGGTACTGAAGCTTTCTTT. Its translation: CASSLMQGGTEAFF.

The V call is TRBV19, the J call TRBJ2-2; a possible D gene is TRBD2 (6 bases). CDR1 and CDR2 (germline): LNHDA, SQIVND (reference sequence). Trimming removed 0 bases from V and 4 bases from J, with 15 bases in between. The CDR3 totals 17 residues. CDR3 region: CASSIDRGTVITGELFF. CDR3 bases: TGTGCCAGTAGTATAGATCGGGGGACCGTCATCACCGGGGAGCTGTTTTTT. Filled out from reference TRBV19 and TRBJ2-2, the complete variable domain reads DGGITQSPKYLFRKEGQNVTLSCEQNLNHDAMYWYRQDPGQGLRLIYYSQIVNDFQKGDIAEGYSVSREKKESFPLTVTSAQKNPTAFYLCASSIDRGTVITGELFFGEGSRLTVL.

The J gene is TRBJ1-4, the V gene TRBV5-8; D ambiguous. This CDR3 has 14 residues. Deletions cut 0 bases from V and 2 bases from J, with 5 bases between. The germline gives CDR1 SGHTS, CDR2 YDEGEE. In DNA, the CDR3 is TGTGCCAGCAGCTTGGCCGGGACTAATGAAAAACTGTTTTTT. Amino acid sequence: CASSLAGTNEKLFF. Full variable domain (missing parts from reference TRBV5-8 and TRBJ1-4): EAGVTQSPTHLIKTRGQQATLRCSPISGHTSVYWYQQALGLGLQFLLWYDEGEERNRGNFPPRFSGRQFPNYSSELNVNALELEDSALYLCASSLAGTNEKLFFGSGTQLSVL.